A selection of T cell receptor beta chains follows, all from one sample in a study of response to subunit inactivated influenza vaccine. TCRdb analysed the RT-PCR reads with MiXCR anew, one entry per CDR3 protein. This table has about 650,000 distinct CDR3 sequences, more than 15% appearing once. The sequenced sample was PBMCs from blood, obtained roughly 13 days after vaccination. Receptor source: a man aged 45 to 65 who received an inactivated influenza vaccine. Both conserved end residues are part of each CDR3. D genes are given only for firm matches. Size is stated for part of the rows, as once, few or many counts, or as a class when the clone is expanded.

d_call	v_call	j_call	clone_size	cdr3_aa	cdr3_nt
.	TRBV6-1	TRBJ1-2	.	CASSQGQLNYGYTF	TGTGCCAGCAGTCAAGGACAGCTTAACTATGGCTACACCTTC
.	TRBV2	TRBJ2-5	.	CASSELNVRAVQETQYF	TGTGCCAGCAGCGAGCTCAACGTAAGGGCGGTTCAAGAGACCCAGTACTTC
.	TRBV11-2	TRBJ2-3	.	CASSLAWRAGTDTQYF	TGTGCCAGCAGCTTAGCTTGGAGGGCGGGCACAGATACGCAGTATTTT
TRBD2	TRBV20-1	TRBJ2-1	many	CSASGLAGGDEQFF	TGCAGTGCTAGCGGACTAGCGGGAGGAGATGAGCAGTTCTTC
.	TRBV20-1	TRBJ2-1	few	CSARDPPEYSYNEQFF	TGCAGTGCTAGAGATCCACCAGAATACTCCTACAATGAGCAGTTCTTC
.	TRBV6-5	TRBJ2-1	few	CASSYSTGWSSYNEQFF	TGTGCCAGCAGTTACTCGACTGGGTGGAGCTCCTACAATGAGCAGTTCTTC
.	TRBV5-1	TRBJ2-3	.	CASSLGQGPRTDTQYF	TGCGCCAGCAGCTTGGGGCAGGGGCCCCGCACAGATACGCAGTATTTT
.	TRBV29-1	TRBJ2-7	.	CSVEGAGAYEQYF	TGCAGCGTTGAGGGGGCGGGAGCCTACGAGCAGTACTTC
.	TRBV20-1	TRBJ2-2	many	CSGYVGTGELFF	TGCAGTGGATATGTGGGCACCGGGGAGCTGTTTTTT
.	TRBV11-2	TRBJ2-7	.	CASSSLHYEQYF	TGTGCCAGCAGCTCATTACACTACGAGCAGTACTTC
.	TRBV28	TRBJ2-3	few	CASTTRGGAGDTQYF	TGTGCCAGCACCACAAGAGGGGGGGCTGGAGATACGCAGTATTTT
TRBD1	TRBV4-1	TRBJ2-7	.	CASSQRQGRPVDF	TGCGCCAGCAGCCAGCGACAGGGAAGGCCGGTGGACTTC
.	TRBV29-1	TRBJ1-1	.	CSVDFGKNTEAFF	TGCAGCGTTGACTTCGGGAAGAACACTGAAGCTTTCTTT
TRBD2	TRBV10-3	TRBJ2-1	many	CAISGGWGLVSTEQFF	TGTGCCATCAGTGGGGGCTGGGGACTAGTGAGCACTGAGCAGTTCTTC
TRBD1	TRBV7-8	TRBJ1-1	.	CASSDNRGTQAFF	TGTGCCAGCAGCGACAACAGGGGGACCCAAGCTTTCTTT
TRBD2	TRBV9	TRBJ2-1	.	CASSVDAARRRGLAGVLAYNEQFF	TGTGCCAGCAGCGTAGACGCGGCGAGGCGTCGGGGACTAGCGGGAGTTTTGGCCTACAATGAGCAGTTCTTC
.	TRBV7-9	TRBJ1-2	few	CASSSPGGRNYGYTF	TGTGCCAGCAGCTCGCCCGGGGGCAGAAACTATGGCTACACCTTC
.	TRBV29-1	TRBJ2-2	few	CSGAYSNTGELFF	TGCAGCGGAGCCTATTCGAACACCGGGGAGCTGTTTTTT
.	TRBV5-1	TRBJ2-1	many	CASSSGGAVEQFF	TGCGCCAGCAGCTCGGGTGGGGCGGTTGAGCAGTTCTTC
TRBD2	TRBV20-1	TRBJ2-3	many	CSATSGRATDTQYF	TGCAGTGCTACGAGCGGGAGAGCTACAGATACGCAGTATTTT
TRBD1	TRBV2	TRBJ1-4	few	CASTQGTANEKLFF	TGTGCCAGCACCCAGGGGACAGCGAATGAAAAACTGTTTTTT
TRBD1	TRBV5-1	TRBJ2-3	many	CASSSRTGSTDTQYF	TGCGCCAGCAGCTCCAGGACAGGGAGCACAGATACGCAGTATTTT
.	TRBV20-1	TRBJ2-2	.	CSANPLGHPTGELFF	TGCAGTGCCAACCCTTTGGGCCATCCCACCGGGGAGCTGTTTTTT
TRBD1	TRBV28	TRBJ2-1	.	CASSPQGTGYNEQFF	TGTGCCAGCAGTCCCCAGGGGACAGGGTACAATGAGCAGTTCTTC
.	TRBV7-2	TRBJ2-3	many	CASSPRSSTDTQYF	TGTGCCAGCAGCCCCCGTAGTAGCACAGATACGCAGTATTTT
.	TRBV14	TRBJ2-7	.	CASSNPRDTSPREQYF	TGTGCCAGCAGCAACCCCCGGGATACATCCCCGAGGGAGCAGTACTTC
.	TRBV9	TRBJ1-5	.	CASSVDEGLIPQHF	TGTGCCAGCAGCGTAGATGAAGGTTTAATCCCCCAGCATTTT
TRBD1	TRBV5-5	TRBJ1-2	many	CASSGQGAMGGYTF	TGTGCCAGCAGCGGACAGGGGGCGATGGGTGGCTACACCTTC
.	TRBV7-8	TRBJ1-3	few	CASSLVTGTGNTIYF	TGTGCCAGCAGCTTGGTTACGGGGACTGGAAACACCATATATTTT
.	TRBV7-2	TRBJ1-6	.	CASSLVGGGNSPLHF	TGTGCCAGCAGCTTAGTAGGTGGGGGTAATTCACCCCTCCACTTT
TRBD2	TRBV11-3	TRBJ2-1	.	CASSSGGAGVYNEQFF	TGTGCCAGCAGCTCTGGGGGAGCGGGAGTATACAATGAGCAGTTCTTC
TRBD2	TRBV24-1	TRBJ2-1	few	CATSDAGTSGREQFF	TGTGCCACCAGTGATGCCGGGACTAGCGGGCGGGAGCAGTTCTTC
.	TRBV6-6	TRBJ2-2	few	CASSYLQGELFF	TGTGCCAGCAGTTATCTCCAGGGGGAGCTGTTTTTT
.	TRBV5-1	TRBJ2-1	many	CASSLGIQVINEQFF	TGCGCCAGCAGCTTGGGGATCCAGGTGATTAATGAGCAGTTCTTC
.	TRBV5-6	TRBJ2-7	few	CASSFYGGYEQYF	TGTGCCAGCAGCTTTTACGGGGGCTACGAGCAGTACTTC
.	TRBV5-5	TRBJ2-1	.	CASSLVPYSYNEQFF	TGTGCCAGCAGCTTGGTCCCGTACTCCTACAATGAGCAGTTCTTC
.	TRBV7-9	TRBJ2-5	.	CASSFLLGKGQETQYF	TGTGCCAGCAGCTTCCTTCTAGGGAAGGGGCAAGAGACCCAGTACTTC
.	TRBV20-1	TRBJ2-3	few	CSAGGTSTSTDTQYF	TGCAGTGCTGGTGGGACAAGCACTAGCACAGATACGCAGTATTTT
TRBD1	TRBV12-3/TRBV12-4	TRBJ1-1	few	CASLRGQAAILNTEAFF	TGTGCCAGCCTTAGAGGACAGGCCGCTATTTTGAACACTGAAGCTTTCTTT
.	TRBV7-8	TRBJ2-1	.	CASSLSTPSEQFF	TGTGCCAGCAGCTTATCGACCCCCTCTGAGCAGTTCTTC
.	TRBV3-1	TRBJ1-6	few	CASSQERNRNSPLHF	TGTGCCAGCAGCCAAGAAAGGAACAGGAATTCACCCCTCCACTTT
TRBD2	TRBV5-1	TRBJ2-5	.	CASSLTSGNQETQYF	TGCGCCAGCAGCTTGACTAGCGGGAACCAAGAGACCCAGTACTTC
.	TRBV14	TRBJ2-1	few	CASSLKWNEQFF	TGTGCCAGCAGCCTGAAGTGGAATGAGCAGTTCTTC
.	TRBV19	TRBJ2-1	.	CASSIDVTGVYNEQFF	TGTGCCAGTAGTATAGACGTAACAGGAGTCTACAATGAGCAGTTCTTC
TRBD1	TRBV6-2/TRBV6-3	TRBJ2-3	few	CASSQRQGLGTDTQYF	TGTGCCAGCAGCCAAAGACAGGGGCTTGGAACAGATACGCAGTATTTT
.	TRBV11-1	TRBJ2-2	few	CASSLEEGFASVAPGELFF	TGTGCCAGCAGCTTAGAAGAGGGATTCGCTAGCGTTGCACCCGGGGAGCTGTTTTTT
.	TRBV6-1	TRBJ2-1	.	CASRDSQGSGLRQFF	TGTGCCAGCAGGGATTCACAGGGATCTGGTTTGCGGCAGTTCTTC
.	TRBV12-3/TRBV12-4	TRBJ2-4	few	CASSQWRTENIQYF	TGTGCCAGCAGCCAATGGCGTACGGAAAACATTCAGTACTTC
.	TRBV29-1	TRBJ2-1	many	CSVVRNEQFF	TGCAGCGTTGTACGGAATGAGCAGTTCTTC
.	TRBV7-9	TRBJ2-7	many	CASSKSSTGYEQYF	TGTGCCAGCAGCAAATCCAGTACAGGGTACGAGCAGTACTTC
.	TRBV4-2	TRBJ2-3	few	CASSQADSADTQYF	TGTGCCAGCAGCCAAGCGGACAGCGCAGATACGCAGTATTTT
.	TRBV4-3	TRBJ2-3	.	CASSQDWRATRTDTQYF	TGCGCCAGCAGCCAAGATTGGAGGGCGACTCGCACAGATACGCAGTATTTT
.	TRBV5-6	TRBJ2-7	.	CASSLIAISYEQYF	TGTGCCAGCAGCTTGATAGCGATCTCCTACGAGCAGTACTTC
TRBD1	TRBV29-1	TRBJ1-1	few	CSVARGPGEAFF	TGCAGCGTTGCGAGGGGGCCTGGTGAAGCTTTCTTT
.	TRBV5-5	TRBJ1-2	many	CASSLTNTLYGYTF	TGTGCCAGCAGCTTGACGAACACCCTCTATGGCTACACCTTC